The rows below give T cell receptor beta chains drawn from one sample of a study of T cells in localized non-small cell lung cancer. The method was immunoSEQ multiplex PCR; TCRdb's version includes in-frame clones alone and lacks a portion of them. In the table there are around 35,000 clones, roughly 77% of which are singletons. The specimen was peripheral blood, collected before any cancer treatment. The receptors come from a male donor older than 55 with stage III squamous cell lung carcinoma. CDR3s include the opening cysteine and the closing phenylalanine or tryptophan. The D gene is left open where the match is weak. Clone size appears in some rows only: once, few, many, or a class for an expanded clone.

TRBD1,TRBV4-1,.,TRBJ1-1,TGCGCCAGCAGCCCCCACAGGGGGCGACTCATGAACACTGAAGCTTTCTTT,CASSPHRGRLMNTEAFF
TRBD1,TRBV9,.,TRBJ2-5,TGTGCCAGCAGCTTAGACAGGGGTCGGGAGACCCAGTACTTC,CASSLDRGRETQYF
.,TRBV19,.,TRBJ2-1,TGTGCCAGTAGTATCGGGACTGTCTACAATGAGCAGTTCTTC,CASSIGTVYNEQFF
.,TRBV13,.,TRBJ2-3,TGTGCCAGCAGCCGCAAACCCCCCAGCACAGATACGCAGTATTTT,CASSRKPPSTDTQYF
.,TRBV7-9,.,TRBJ2-1,TGTGCCAGCAGCTTCGGGCCGTCGTCCTACAATGAGCAGTTCTTC,CASSFGPSSYNEQFF
.,TRBV9,.,TRBJ2-1,TGTGCCAGCAGCGTATATCCCGAGAATGAGCAGTTCTTC,CASSVYPENEQFF
.,TRBV28,.,TRBJ1-2,TGTGCCAGCAGTTTTGGCGGGGAACGTTATGGCTACACCTTC,CASSFGGERYGYTF
.,TRBV2,.,TRBJ1-5,TGTGCCAGCAGTGGGGACCGTCATCAGCCCCAGCATTTT,CASSGDRHQPQHF
.,TRBV28,.,TRBJ1-5,TGTGCCAGCAGTTTTGGAGTTCGAGGCAATCAGCCCCAGCATTTT,CASSFGVRGNQPQHF
.,TRBV9,.,TRBJ2-1,TGTGCCAGCAGCGTAGTCGACAGGAATGAGCAGTTCTTC,CASSVVDRNEQFF
.,TRBV7-9,.,TRBJ2-1,TGTGCCAGCAGCTTAGGGAGCTCCTACAATGAGCAGTTCTTC,CASSLGSSYNEQFF
.,TRBV4-3,.,TRBJ1-1,TGCGCCAGCAGCCAGGGGACGAACACTGAAGCTTTCTTT,CASSQGTNTEAFF
.,TRBV5-5,.,TRBJ1-5,TGTGCCAGCAGCTTCGAGACAAGCAATCAGCCCCAGCATTTT,CASSFETSNQPQHF
TRBD1,TRBV5-6,few,TRBJ1-6,TGTGCCAGCAGCGGGACAGCGGGTTCACCCCTCCACTTT,CASSGTAGSPLHF
TRBD1,TRBV7-3,.,TRBJ2-2,TGTGCCAGCAGCCGTGGGACAGGGGGAACCGGGGAGCTGTTTTTT,CASSRGTGGTGELFF
TRBD2,TRBV28,once,TRBJ2-1,TGTGCCAGTTCAGATCCGGGACTAGCGGGAAAGAAGCAGTTCTTC,CASSDPGLAGKKQFF
TRBD2,TRBV6-6,.,TRBJ2-2,TGTGCCAGCAGTTACAGCGGGACGTCGGCCGGGGAGCTGTTTTTT,CASSYSGTSAGELFF
.,TRBV28,.,TRBJ1-4,TGTGCCAGCAGTTTATTCCGGGGGGCAGGTGGGGAAAAACTGTTTTTT,CASSLFRGAGGEKLFF
.,TRBV7-9,.,TRBJ2-3,TGTGCCAGCAGCTTAGGGGTGGGAGATACGCAGTATTTT,CASSLGVGDTQYF
.,TRBV9,.,TRBJ1-4,TGTGCCAGCAGCCCGGGGGGGTCTGCAACTAATGAAAAACTGTTTTTT,CASSPGGSATNEKLFF
.,TRBV6-1,few,TRBJ1-1,TGTGCCAGCAGTGACCTCAGGGGAAACACTGAAGCTTTCTTT,CASSDLRGNTEAFF
TRBD1,TRBV14,.,TRBJ2-1,TGCGCCAGCAGCGACTACAGGGGGAACAATGAGCAGTTCTTC,CASSDYRGNNEQFF
.,TRBV2,.,TRBJ1-2,TGTGCCAGCAGTGAAGCGCGTTCCACCTATGGCTACACCTTC,CASSEARSTYGYTF
.,TRBV19,.,TRBJ1-6,TGTGCCAGTGGATATGGGGGTACTAATTCACCCCTCCACTTT,CASGYGGTNSPLHF
.,TRBV2,.,TRBJ2-3,TGTGCCAGCAGTGAAGCAGGCACAGATACGCAGTATTTT,CASSEAGTDTQYF
.,TRBV6-6,.,TRBJ2-1,TGTGCCGTGCAGTTAGGGGGGAGTTACAATGAGCAGTTCTTC,CAVQLGGSYNEQFF
TRBD1,TRBV19,.,TRBJ2-7,TGTGCCAGTAGTATTTCCCCCGGGACAGGGGGCACCTCCTACGAGCAGTACTTC,CASSISPGTGGTSYEQYF
.,TRBV10-3,.,TRBJ2-1,TGTGCCATCAGTGTGGGTCAGAATGAGCAGTTCTTC,CAISVGQNEQFF
.,TRBV11-1,few,TRBJ1-1,TGTGCCAGCAGCCCCCCCGGGCGTAAAGCTTTCTTT,CASSPPGRKAFF
.,TRBV13,.,TRBJ2-2,TGTGCCAGCAGCTCCTACAGACAGGCCACCGGGGAGCTGTTTTTT,CASSSYRQATGELFF
.,TRBV7-9,.,TRBJ2-2,TGTGCCAGCAGCTTAGGGGGTCACACCGGGGAGCTGTTTTTT,CASSLGGHTGELFF
.,TRBV5-8,.,TRBJ1-5,TGTGCCAGCAGCTTGGAGGTCCGGAGCAATCAGCCCCAGCATTTT,CASSLEVRSNQPQHF